Following are 2 T cell receptor beta chains from one sample sequenced in a study of PD-1 blockade in mismatch repair-deficient tumors. This table comes from immunoSEQ multiplex PCR, and its TCRdb copy is limited to in-frame clones, with some not included. The repertoire has roughly 130,000 clones, approximately 91% of them found once; the top ten carry approximately 12%. This material consisted of peripheral blood, taken approximately 72 weeks after starting pembrolizumab. These receptors were obtained from an adult with mismatch repair-deficient cancer.

This chain links TRBV11-2 with TRBJ2-1, with TRBD2 matching 10 bases. Trimming at V came to 5 bases and at J to 9 bases, leaving 13 bases not matched to a gene. CDR1 SGHAT and CDR2 FQNNGV come from the germline V gene. The CDR3 consists of 16 residues. CDR3 loop: CASSREGQREGLEQFF. The CDR3 nucleotides are TGTGCCAGCAGCCGAGAGGGCCAGCGGGAGGGGCTTGAGCAGTTCTTC.

V is TRBV27 and J is TRBJ2-1; 9 bases are a match to TRBD2. CDR1 is MNHEY, CDR2 SMNVEV, per germline (reference sequence). V gave up 2 bases and J gave up 7 bases; unmatched junction bases: 6. The CDR3 consists of 15 residues. The CDR3 nucleotides are TGTGCCAGCAGTTTAGGGACTAGCCCCCTGAATGAGCAGTTCTTC. The encoded protein is CASSLGTSPLNEQFF.